The source of this T cell receptor beta chain is a study of CD4 T cells in relation to SARS-CoV-2 and coronaviruses. Looking at the study overall: ViraFEST: approximately 10-day antigen culture of PBMCs, then TCR beta CDR3 sequencing.

In the case of this clone: What it binds is unknown.

Before the COVID-19 pandemic, during about 2010-2019, CD4+ T cells were taken from unexposed donors. CD4+ T cells were isolated from the cells after roughly 11 days of culture. TCRdb's copy holds only in-frame clones and misses some; the assay was immunoSEQ multiplex PCR. Among about 18,000 clones listed, 65% to 75% were seen once. The V gene's germline CDR1 is KGHSH and CDR2 LQKENI. The CDR3 consists of 14 residues. Trimming removed 3 bases at V and 4 bases at J, with 12 bases between. The chain couples TRBV18 to TRBJ2-5, with D possibly matching TRBD1 (5 bases). The material sequenced was CD4+ T cells from PBMCs, cultured in vitro. This sequence originates from a human donor in good health. The CDR3 sequence: CASSPGPEGETQYF. DNA for the CDR3: TGTGCCAGCTCACCGGGGCCGGAAGGAGAGACCCAGTACTTC. Full variable domain (rest looked up from reference TRBV18 and TRBJ2-5): NAGVMQNPRHLVRRRGQEARLRCSPMKGHSHVYWYRQLPEEGLKFMVYLQKENIIDESGMPKERFSAEFPKEGPSILRIQQVVRGDSAAYFCASSPGPEGETQYFGPGTRLLVL.